This record covers a single T cell receptor beta chain. The data originate from a study of blood T cell repertoires in COVID-19. Study-level background: PBMCs, B-cell-depleted T cells, or T cells were the source of the cDNA or gDNA that made up the material.

The CDR3 spans 13 residues. From germline, CDR1 is MGHRA and CDR2 YSYEKL. V shed 4 bases, J shed 8 bases, and the junction held 7 bases outside the gene matches. Per the authors' pipeline: Estimates of nucleated cell counts were drawn from the amplification of reference gene primers. Assay: immunoSEQ multiplex PCR; the TCRdb copy retains only in-frame clones and omits some. Clone size and the V and J calls come from that table; the DNA yielded D and trimming. Among just over 85,000 clones listed, around 89% were seen once. The TCR sequence derives from a man in his forties or fifties with acute or convalescent COVID-19. Material: peripheral blood. The V and J genes are TRBV4-1 and TRBJ1-2, with 7 bases matching TRBD1. The CDR3 loop reads CASSLRQGGGYTF. DNA of the CDR3: TGCGCCAGCAGCCTTCGACAGGGAGGAGGCTACACCTTC.